The clone carrying this T cell receptor (delta chain) was picked up a small number of times. Antigen specificity is unknown. Germline CDR1 and CDR2: TSWWSYY and QGS. V lost 7 bases and J lost 0, with 18 bases in between. This CDR3 is 16 amino acids long. This sample is drawn from a study of Vδ1+ human thymocytes. Extracted RNA was reverse transcribed into cDNA. Pooled V-gene forward primers with one constant-region reverse primer generated the CDR3 amplicons by multiplex PCR. TCRdb repeated clone calling on the multiplex PCR reads with CATT. The top ten clones hold just under 1% of a sample with 22,000 or so delta-chain clones, 8.1% of them seen once. Whole-study results and caveats: Highly polyclonal TRG and TRD repertoires with Gaussian CDR3 length distributions appeared in thymus. About 20% of thymic delta-chain sequences were Vdelta2, with few Vdelta3, unlike blood Vdelta1+ controls.

The chain couples TRDV1 to TRDJ1, with a weak D call TRDD3 (5 bases). Sequencing was done on a sample of Vdelta1+ gamma-delta thymocytes from the thymus. Specified subset: FACS-sorted CD3+ TCRalphabeta- TCRVdelta1+ TCRVdelta2- thymocytes. This clonotype was obtained from a child less than two years old who had congenital heart surgery. CDR3 in amino acids: CALEVLGDQYTDKLIF. CDR3 bases: TGTGCTCTTGAGGTGCTCGGGGACCAGTACACCGATAAACTCATCTTT.